This TCR beta chain derives from a study of spatial heterogeneity in lung cancer. The time point denotes: sample taken at primary tumor resection. Overall study findings and caveats: Tumoral mutation counts were tracked by counts of expanded intratumoral alpha and beta TCRs.

TCRdb redid the calling of the 5' RACE reads with MiXCR, one entry per CDR3 protein. The table has about 25,000 distinct CDR3 sequences, about 9.3% seen once. The CDR3 totals 12 residues. Trimming left V 2 bases short and J 4 bases short, with 3 bases between. Germline V gene sequence: CDR1 MDHEN, CDR2 SYDVKM. The sample holds many counts of this clonotype. The antigen is unknown. The TCR originated in a male donor with early-stage non-small cell lung cancer. The input for sequencing was lung tumor tissue, taken at surgery. This sequence joins TRBV28 and TRBJ1-5; no definite D call. The CDR3 DNA follows: TGTGCCAGCAGTTTAATTAATCAGCCCCAGCATTTT. This sequence encodes CASSLINQPQHF.